This T cell receptor (beta chain) is from a study of patients and donors after allogeneic stem cell transplantation. Trimming removed 6 bases from V and 8 bases from J; junction bases left unmatched: 15. The CDR3 spans 15 residues. Germline loops: CDR1 DFQATT, CDR2 SNEGSKA (reference sequence). TCRdb reprocessed the RT-PCR reads via MiXCR and lists one record per CDR3 protein. Of some 92,000 distinct CDR3 sequences detected, roughly 43% appear once; the ten largest clones hold around 55%. This sequence was found in a human donor who was either an allogeneic HSCT recipient or a stem cell or donor lymphocyte infusion donor (not recorded which). It is not recorded whose cells these are; they may come from a transplant donor. Sequencing was carried out using blood, either unsorted or a sorted T cell fraction (not recorded which). The gene calls are TRBV20-1 and TRBJ1-2; 10 bases line up with TRBD1. CDR3 nucleotides: TGCAGTGCGCGCGCATGGGACAGGGGAAGTGAGGGCTACACCTTC. Translation gives CSARAWDRGSEGYTF.